A selection of T cell receptor beta chains follows, all from one sample in a study of technical replicates of blood from several donors. The method was immunoSEQ multiplex PCR; TCRdb's version includes in-frame clones alone and lacks a portion of them. The sample contains tens of thousands of clones, approximately 90% of which appear only once. Sequencing input: T cells isolated from PBMCs. All receptors derive from a human donor in good health. CDR3s include the opening cysteine and the closing phenylalanine or tryptophan. The D gene is left open where the match is weak. Size is stated for part of the rows, as once, few or many counts, or as a class when the clone is expanded.

d_call: .
j_call: TRBJ2-1
v_call: TRBV6-5
clone_size: .
cdr3_nt: TGTGCCAGCAGTAACGCGAATGAGCAGTTCTTC
cdr3_aa: CASSNANEQFF

d_call: TRBD1
j_call: TRBJ2-3
v_call: TRBV2
clone_size: .
cdr3_nt: TGTGCCAGCAGGACAGGGTGGGATAGCACAGATACGCAGTATTTT
cdr3_aa: CASRTGWDSTDTQYF

d_call: .
j_call: TRBJ1-1
v_call: TRBV25-1
clone_size: few
cdr3_nt: TGTGCCAGCAGTGTAGCGGGAGTCGCTGAAGCTTTCTTT
cdr3_aa: CASSVAGVAEAFF

d_call: TRBD2
j_call: TRBJ2-5
v_call: TRBV7-6
clone_size: .
cdr3_nt: TGTGCCAGCAGCCTTAGTTTTTATTCACTCGCGGGAGGACCTAAAGAGACCCAGTACTTC
cdr3_aa: CASSLSFYSLAGGPKETQYF

d_call: TRBD2
j_call: TRBJ2-1
v_call: TRBV27
clone_size: .
cdr3_nt: TGTGCCACCACCGGGACTAGCCACAATGAGCAGTTCTTC
cdr3_aa: CATTGTSHNEQFF

d_call: TRBD1
j_call: TRBJ1-5
v_call: TRBV19
clone_size: once
cdr3_nt: TGTGCCAGTAGTGAAACAGGGGGCGCGGATCAGCCCCAGCATTTT
cdr3_aa: CASSETGGADQPQHF

d_call: TRBD1
j_call: TRBJ1-4
v_call: TRBV30
clone_size: few
cdr3_nt: TGTGCCTGGGCCGACAGGGGTAATGAAAAACTGTTTTTT
cdr3_aa: CAWADRGNEKLFF

d_call: .
j_call: TRBJ2-1
v_call: TRBV6-5
clone_size: .
cdr3_nt: TGTGCCAGCAGGGCGGGCTGGGAATCATTCTTC
cdr3_aa: CASRAGWESFF

d_call: TRBD1
j_call: TRBJ1-1
v_call: TRBV27
clone_size: .
cdr3_nt: TGTGCCAGCAGTTTGGGTAGGGGCCAGACAGGGGCCGAAGAAGCTTTCTTT
cdr3_aa: CASSLGRGQTGAEEAFF

d_call: TRBD2
j_call: TRBJ2-5
v_call: TRBV11-2
clone_size: once
cdr3_nt: TGTGCCAGCAGCTTATTTAGTCTTCGACTAGCGGTACAAGAGACCCAGTACTTC
cdr3_aa: CASSLFSLRLAVQETQYF

d_call: TRBD1
j_call: TRBJ2-5
v_call: TRBV30
clone_size: .
cdr3_nt: TGTGCCTGGAGTCCCCGGGACAGAGAGTACCAAGAGACCCAGTACTTC
cdr3_aa: CAWSPRDREYQETQYF

d_call: .
j_call: TRBJ2-7
v_call: TRBV5-1
clone_size: .
cdr3_nt: TGCGCCAGCAGCACAAACTACGAGCAGTACTTC
cdr3_aa: CASSTNYEQYF

d_call: .
j_call: TRBJ1-1
v_call: TRBV19
clone_size: .
cdr3_nt: TGTGCCAGTAGTATAAAGACGGGGAACACTGAAGCTTTCTTT
cdr3_aa: CASSIKTGNTEAFF

d_call: .
j_call: TRBJ2-3
v_call: TRBV5-4
clone_size: .
cdr3_nt: TGTGCCAGCAGCCCGATTGAGGACTTCACAGATACGCAGTATTTT
cdr3_aa: CASSPIEDFTDTQYF

d_call: .
j_call: TRBJ1-1
v_call: TRBV11-1
clone_size: .
cdr3_nt: TGTGCCAGCAGCTTTTGGGAGACTGAAGCTTTCTTT
cdr3_aa: CASSFWETEAFF

d_call: TRBD1
j_call: TRBJ2-7
v_call: TRBV28
clone_size: once
cdr3_nt: TGTGCCAGCAGTTTGGTGGACAGGTTCTACGAGCAGTACTTC
cdr3_aa: CASSLVDRFYEQYF

d_call: .
j_call: TRBJ2-1
v_call: TRBV5-6
clone_size: .
cdr3_nt: TGTGCCAGCAGCTTGGGGGCTAGCGAGAGCTCCTACAATGAGCAGTTCTTC
cdr3_aa: CASSLGASESSYNEQFF

d_call: TRBD1
j_call: TRBJ1-2
v_call: TRBV12-5
clone_size: .
cdr3_nt: TGTGCTAGTGGTAACGATTCCGGGACAGCCTATGGCTACACCTTC
cdr3_aa: CASGNDSGTAYGYTF

d_call: TRBD1
j_call: TRBJ2-7
v_call: TRBV6-1
clone_size: .
cdr3_nt: TGTGCCAGCAGGGACAGGGGCTACGAGCAGTACTTC
cdr3_aa: CASRDRGYEQYF

d_call: .
j_call: TRBJ2-1
v_call: TRBV9
clone_size: .
cdr3_nt: TGTGCCAGCAGCGTATCGTTGACAAATGAGCAGTTCTTC
cdr3_aa: CASSVSLTNEQFF

d_call: .
j_call: TRBJ2-5
v_call: TRBV7-9
clone_size: .
cdr3_nt: TGTGCCAGCAGCTTTGGTGGCGGGGGCAAAGAGACCCAGTACTTC
cdr3_aa: CASSFGGGGKETQYF

d_call: .
j_call: TRBJ2-3
v_call: TRBV19
clone_size: .
cdr3_nt: TGTGCCAGTAGTAAGGACAGGGACTACGATACGCAGTATTTT
cdr3_aa: CASSKDRDYDTQYF

d_call: TRBD1
j_call: TRBJ2-1
v_call: TRBV28
clone_size: .
cdr3_nt: TGTGCCAGCAACCTAGGGACAGTCCTCTACTCCTACAATGAGCAGTTCTTC
cdr3_aa: CASNLGTVLYSYNEQFF

d_call: .
j_call: TRBJ2-2
v_call: TRBV5-1
clone_size: .
cdr3_nt: TGCGCCAGCAGCTTGGCCGGGTCGCTCAGAAGCACCGGGGAGCTGTTTTTT
cdr3_aa: CASSLAGSLRSTGELFF

d_call: .
j_call: TRBJ1-1
v_call: TRBV4-1
clone_size: few
cdr3_nt: TGCGCCAGCAGCCTCGCCGGGGGGAGCACTGAAGCTTTCTTT
cdr3_aa: CASSLAGGSTEAFF

d_call: TRBD1
j_call: TRBJ1-1
v_call: TRBV6-5
clone_size: .
cdr3_nt: TGTGCCAGCAGTTACCCCCAAGGACAGGGTAATGAAGCTTTCTTT
cdr3_aa: CASSYPQGQGNEAFF

d_call: TRBD1
j_call: TRBJ1-2
v_call: TRBV2
clone_size: .
cdr3_nt: TGTGCCAGCAGTGATGACAGGGGGCGGAACCCGTCTTCTTTTAACTATGGCTACACCTTC
cdr3_aa: CASSDDRGRNPSSFNYGYTF

d_call: .
j_call: TRBJ2-7
v_call: TRBV2
clone_size: .
cdr3_nt: TGTGCCAGCAGTTACAGCTCCTACGAGCAGTACTTC
cdr3_aa: CASSYSSYEQYF

d_call: .
j_call: TRBJ2-2
v_call: TRBV11-3
clone_size: .
cdr3_nt: TGTGCCAGCAGCTCCCTGAACACCGGGGAGCTGTTTTTT
cdr3_aa: CASSSLNTGELFF

d_call: TRBD1
j_call: TRBJ1-2
v_call: TRBV19
clone_size: .
cdr3_nt: TGTGCCAGTAGTACCTGGGACAGGGGGTTTAACTATGGCTACACCTTC
cdr3_aa: CASSTWDRGFNYGYTF

d_call: .
j_call: TRBJ2-3
v_call: TRBV6-1
clone_size: once
cdr3_nt: TGTGCCAGCACAGGGCTTTGGACAGATACGCAGTATTTT
cdr3_aa: CASTGLWTDTQYF

d_call: .
j_call: TRBJ2-1
v_call: TRBV9
clone_size: .
cdr3_nt: TGTGCCAGCAGCGTAGCTACCAATGAGCAGTTCTTC
cdr3_aa: CASSVATNEQFF

d_call: TRBD1
j_call: TRBJ2-2
v_call: TRBV19
clone_size: .
cdr3_nt: TGTGCCAGTAGTAGACTGACAGGGGTGGAAACCGGGGAGCTGTTTTTT
cdr3_aa: CASSRLTGVETGELFF

d_call: .
j_call: TRBJ1-2
v_call: TRBV5-1
clone_size: .
cdr3_nt: TGCGCCAGCAGCTGGGGGACAAGGGCTGATACAAACTATGGCTACACCTTC
cdr3_aa: CASSWGTRADTNYGYTF

d_call: TRBD1
j_call: TRBJ1-5
v_call: TRBV18
clone_size: .
cdr3_nt: TGTGCCAGCTCCCCATTGGGGACAGGGGTTCAGCCCCAGCATTTT
cdr3_aa: CASSPLGTGVQPQHF

d_call: TRBD2
j_call: TRBJ2-3
v_call: TRBV10-1
clone_size: .
cdr3_nt: TGCGCCAGCAGTGAGTTTTCTAGCGGGAAGAGCACAGATACGCAGTATTTT
cdr3_aa: CASSEFSSGKSTDTQYF

d_call: .
j_call: TRBJ2-3
v_call: TRBV6-5
clone_size: .
cdr3_nt: TGTGCCAGCAGTTTTCGGACACCTAGCACAGATACGCAGTATTTT
cdr3_aa: CASSFRTPSTDTQYF

d_call: TRBD1
j_call: TRBJ1-3
v_call: TRBV30
clone_size: few
cdr3_nt: TGTGCCTGGAGTGAATGGACAGGGGACTTCCTCTCTGGAAACACCATATATTTT
cdr3_aa: CAWSEWTGDFLSGNTIYF

d_call: .
j_call: TRBJ2-7
v_call: TRBV28
clone_size: .
cdr3_nt: TGTGCCAGCAGTTTATTAAATGGTTTAGCCGAGCAGTACTTC
cdr3_aa: CASSLLNGLAEQYF

d_call: TRBD1
j_call: TRBJ1-2
v_call: TRBV7-9
clone_size: .
cdr3_nt: TGTGCCAGCAGCTTAGGGACAGGGGCCTATGGCTACACCTTC
cdr3_aa: CASSLGTGAYGYTF

d_call: .
j_call: TRBJ2-7
v_call: TRBV2
clone_size: .
cdr3_nt: TGTGCCAGCAGTGAAGCGTGGGGCAGGACCTACGAGCAGTACTTC
cdr3_aa: CASSEAWGRTYEQYF

d_call: TRBD2
j_call: TRBJ2-3
v_call: TRBV7-3
clone_size: once
cdr3_nt: TGTGCCAGCAGCTCCAGCGGGAGGGCAGATACGCAGTATTTT
cdr3_aa: CASSSSGRADTQYF

d_call: .
j_call: TRBJ2-3
v_call: TRBV19
clone_size: .
cdr3_nt: TGTGCCAGTAGTATAGCGGGGGGCACAGATACGCAGTATTTT
cdr3_aa: CASSIAGGTDTQYF

d_call: TRBD1
j_call: TRBJ2-3
v_call: TRBV7-8
clone_size: .
cdr3_nt: TGTGCCAGCAGCTTCCGCCGACAGGGGGGATGGGATACGCAGTATTTT
cdr3_aa: CASSFRRQGGWDTQYF

d_call: .
j_call: TRBJ1-2
v_call: TRBV6-6
clone_size: .
cdr3_nt: TGTGCCAGCAGTTACGGCGGGGAAGACACCTTC
cdr3_aa: CASSYGGEDTF

d_call: .
j_call: TRBJ1-1
v_call: TRBV30
clone_size: few
cdr3_nt: TGTGCCTGGAGTCATTTGGCACAGGCAAACACTGAAGCTTTCTTT
cdr3_aa: CAWSHLAQANTEAFF

d_call: .
j_call: TRBJ2-1
v_call: TRBV28
clone_size: .
cdr3_nt: TGTGCCAGCAGTTTACTTGGCGGGGAGTCGGGTGAGCAGTTCTTC
cdr3_aa: CASSLLGGESGEQFF